A selection of T cell receptor beta chains follows, all from one sample in a study of early T cells in non-severe SARS-CoV-2 infection. From the 5' RACE reads, TCRdb called clonotypes with MiXCR, one entry per CDR3 protein. In the table there are some 59,000 distinct CDR3 sequences, around 9.7% of which are singletons. The specimen sequenced was whole blood. All receptors come from an adult who was a healthcare worker with PCR-confirmed SARS-CoV-2 infection or an uninfected control (not recorded which). Each CDR3 is given with its conserved first and last residue. A D gene is named only where the DNA matches it firmly. Part of the rows lack a size; the others show once, few, many or a class for expanded clones.

v_gene	abundance	j_gene	d_gene	CDR3aa	CDR3nt
TRBV7-2	-	TRBJ1-3	-	CASSLSDSRLGNTIYF	TGTGCCAGCAGCTTATCCGACAGCCGCCTGGGAAACACCATATATTTT
TRBV4-1	-	TRBJ2-5	-	CASSRQWSETQYF	TGCGCCAGCAGCCGTCAGTGGAGTGAGACCCAGTACTTC
TRBV5-1	many	TRBJ1-4	TRBD1	CASTRGPRSEEKLFF	TGCGCCAGCACCAGGGGGCCCCGGTCGGAGGAAAAACTGTTTTTT
TRBV6-4	-	TRBJ2-3	TRBD2	CASSSAGGSTDTQYF	TGTGCCAGCAGTTCCGCGGGGGGAAGCACAGATACGCAGTATTTT
TRBV30	-	TRBJ2-1	-	CAWSHQGPSNEQFF	TGTGCCTGGAGCCACCAGGGCCCCTCCAATGAGCAGTTCTTC
TRBV7-9	few	TRBJ1-2	-	CASSIGAPDFGVYGYTF	TGTGCCAGCAGCATCGGGGCGCCGGACTTTGGAGTCTATGGCTACACCTTC
TRBV3-1	-	TRBJ1-1	-	CASSYQRQNTEAFF	TGTGCCAGCAGCTACCAAAGGCAGAACACTGAAGCTTTCTTT
TRBV19	few	TRBJ1-4	-	CASCQTTNEKLFF	TGTGCCAGTTGTCAGACAACTAATGAAAAACTGTTTTTT
TRBV6-1	few	TRBJ2-1	TRBD2	CASRVPGPRGGEQFF	TGTGCCAGCAGAGTTCCGGGACCACGCGGGGGTGAGCAGTTCTTC
TRBV20-1	few	TRBJ2-2	TRBD2	CSATGGRGTGELFF	TGCAGTGCCACGGGGGGGCGAGGTACCGGGGAGCTGTTTTTT
TRBV9	-	TRBJ2-1	TRBD2	CASSLAGGLYEQFF	TGTGCCAGCAGCTTAGCGGGGGGGCTCTATGAGCAGTTCTTC
TRBV6-2/TRBV6-3	-	TRBJ2-6	-	CASSSSGTGANVLTF	TGTGCCAGCAGTTCGTCGGGTACCGGGGCCAACGTCCTGACTTTC
TRBV27	few	TRBJ2-1	-	CASSFGELGFQAF	TGTGCCAGCAGTTTCGGGGAACTGGGCTTTCAGGCCTTC
TRBV7-8	-	TRBJ2-2	-	CASSLVRVRPTGTGELFF	TGTGCCAGCAGCTTAGTTCGAGTCCGCCCCACCGGGACCGGGGAGCTGTTTTTT
TRBV4-2	few	TRBJ2-3	-	CASSQARWGGTDTQYF	TGTGCCAGCAGCCAAGCCCGGTGGGGCGGCACAGATACGCAGTATTTT
TRBV15	few	TRBJ2-5	-	CATSRDRATQYF	TGTGCCACCAGCAGAGATAGAGCCACCCAGTACTTC
TRBV21-1	few	TRBJ1-1	-	CASSTPPESRNTEAFF	TGTGCCAGCAGCACTCCCCCCGAAAGCCGGAACACTGAAGCTTTCTTT
TRBV7-8	few	TRBJ2-1	-	CASSSPSTVGEQFF	TGTGCCAGCAGCTCTCCTTCGACAGTGGGTGAGCAGTTCTTC
TRBV2	-	TRBJ2-5	-	CASSDRGLRHQETQYF	TGTGCCAGCAGCGACCGAGGTCTGAGGCACCAAGAGACCCAGTACTTC
TRBV7-9	few	TRBJ2-1	-	CASSWDVDEQFF	TGTGCCAGCAGTTGGGACGTCGATGAGCAGTTCTTC
TRBV18	-	TRBJ1-1	TRBD1	CASSPTQGTEAFF	TGTGCCAGCTCACCCACACAGGGGACTGAAGCTTTCTTT
TRBV5-1	few	TRBJ1-1	-	CASSSGTENTEAFF	TGCGCCAGCAGCTCAGGGACGGAGAACACTGAAGCTTTCTTT
TRBV3-1	many	TRBJ1-4	TRBD1	CASSQVVGGSEKLFF	TGTGCCAGCAGCCAAGTCGTAGGGGGCAGTGAAAAACTGTTTTTT
TRBV7-9	many	TRBJ1-5	-	CASSSDSNQPQHF	TGTGCCAGCAGCTCCGATAGCAATCAGCCCCAGCATTTT
TRBV4-1	few	TRBJ2-2	-	CASSQKSGTTGELFF	TGCGCCAGCAGCCAAAAGTCTGGGACCACCGGGGAGCTGTTTTTT
TRBV20-1	-	TRBJ2-7	-	CSASHNAEPNEQYF	TGCAGTGCTAGCCATAATGCCGAACCCAACGAGCAGTACTTC
TRBV6-1	-	TRBJ1-2	-	CAAEQHGGYTF	TGTGCCGCGGAGCAGCACGGTGGCTACACCTTC
TRBV30	-	TRBJ1-2	-	CAWRRGFGGRGYTF	TGTGCCTGGAGACGAGGGTTCGGGGGACGAGGCTACACCTTC
TRBV20-1	few	TRBJ1-1	-	CSARVLNTEAFF	TGCAGTGCTAGAGTTCTGAACACTGAAGCTTTCTTT
TRBV6-1	few	TRBJ1-2	-	CASSEVPGHSTDYTF	TGTGCCAGCAGTGAAGTGCCGGGACACTCCACCGACTACACCTTC
TRBV18	few	TRBJ2-1	-	CASSPKGGEQFF	TGTGCCAGCTCACCAAAAGGGGGTGAGCAGTTCTTC
TRBV20-1	many	TRBJ2-3	-	CSARSGVTDTQYF	TGCAGTGCTAGATCGGGGGTCACAGATACGCAGTATTTT
TRBV10-2	-	TRBJ1-1	-	CASKRRQNTEAFF	TGCGCCAGCAAAAGGAGGCAGAACACTGAAGCTTTCTTT
TRBV7-6	few	TRBJ2-7	TRBD1	CASSLAQGDYEQYF	TGTGCCAGCAGCTTAGCGCAGGGGGACTACGAGCAGTACTTC
TRBV2	few	TRBJ1-1	TRBD1	CASTVQGMNTEAFF	TGTGCCAGCACTGTACAGGGGATGAACACTGAAGCTTTCTTT
TRBV9	-	TRBJ1-3	-	CASSAAGGGSGNTIYF	TGTGCCAGCAGCGCCGCTGGAGGGGGCTCTGGAAACACCATATATTTT
TRBV7-3	-	TRBJ2-6	-	CASSLAAGAGANVLTF	TGTGCCAGCAGCTTAGCTGCAGGGGCTGGGGCCAACGTCCTGACTTTC
TRBV25-1	many	TRBJ1-2	-	CASSESMALRDGYTF	TGTGCCAGCAGTGAATCTATGGCCTTGAGAGACGGCTACACCTTC
TRBV20-1	-	TRBJ2-4	TRBD1	CSARVGTVGPKNIQYF	TGCAGTGCTAGAGTAGGGACAGTTGGGCCCAAAAACATTCAGTACTTC
TRBV5-4	-	TRBJ2-3	-	CASSKAGVRDTQYF	TGTGCCAGCAGCAAAGCAGGGGTGAGAGATACGCAGTATTTT
TRBV20-1	many	TRBJ2-3	TRBD2	CSARDPASGGTLVSTDTQYF	TGCAGTGCTAGAGATCCGGCTAGCGGGGGGACCCTAGTTAGCACAGATACGCAGTATTTT
TRBV7-9	many	TRBJ1-1	-	CASSLAGRAEAFF	TGTGCCAGCAGCTTAGCCGGACGCGCTGAAGCTTTCTTT
TRBV12-3/TRBV12-4	-	TRBJ1-3	-	CATIRLPSSGNTIYF	TGTGCCACCATACGACTCCCGAGCTCTGGAAACACCATATATTTT
TRBV2	many	TRBJ2-1	TRBD2	CASSDQGGRNEQFF	TGTGCCAGCAGTGACCAGGGCGGGAGGAATGAGCAGTTCTTC
TRBV9	-	TRBJ2-1	-	CASSVEAEQFF	TGTGCCAGCAGCGTAGAAGCTGAGCAGTTCTTC
TRBV4-1	many	TRBJ1-6	-	CASSPHGGDGSPLHF	TGCGCCAGCAGCCCCCACGGCGGGGACGGTTCACCCCTCCACTTT
TRBV12-3/TRBV12-4	few	TRBJ2-1	-	CASRRRLGIDEQFF	TGTGCCAGCAGGAGGAGGTTGGGGATCGATGAGCAGTTCTTC
TRBV6-2/TRBV6-3	many	TRBJ2-1	-	CASSYASVGGKSDEQFF	TGTGCCAGCAGTTACGCTTCCGTGGGGGGTAAGTCGGATGAGCAGTTCTTC
TRBV19	few	TRBJ2-1	TRBD2	CASSRTSGGTIAYNEQFF	TGTGCCAGTAGCAGGACTAGCGGGGGGACTATTGCCTACAATGAGCAGTTCTTC